The present entry profiles one T cell receptor beta chain with its context. What it binds is unknown. The record originates from a study of T-cell memory formation after mild COVID-19. Study at large: Largely, TCR clusters stayed within a single donor.

Study conclusions and caveats: Contracting clones, day 15 to 85, had balanced CD4/CD8, and later expanders favored CD4+. Cross-reactive memory appears to have joined, as suggested by some responding clones showing up in pre-infection memory.

From 5'RACE with constant-segment primers came TCR alpha and TCR beta cDNA libraries that carried sample barcodes and UMIs. From the 5' RACE reads, TCRdb called clonotypes with MiXCR, one entry per CDR3 protein. In the table there are around 210,000 distinct CDR3 sequences, about 9.2% of which are singletons. Germline V gene data show CDR1 as SEHNR and CDR2 as FQNEAQ (reference sequence). V was clipped by 5 bases and J by 16 bases, with 21 bases between them. The CDR3 contains 13 residues. The chain uses TRBV7-9 and TRBJ2-1; tentatively, D is TRBD1 or TRBD2 (5 bases each). Sequenced sample: PBMCs or a T cell subset sorted from them (not recorded which). The clonotype was recovered from a man aged 18-30 years who had mild COVID-19 (a few samples of this study predate the infection). Cell type and time point are not known. CDR3 sequence reads: CASSPTGDGTIFF. The CDR3 DNA reads as TGTGCCAGCAGCCCAACCGGGGACGGGACGATTTTCTTC.